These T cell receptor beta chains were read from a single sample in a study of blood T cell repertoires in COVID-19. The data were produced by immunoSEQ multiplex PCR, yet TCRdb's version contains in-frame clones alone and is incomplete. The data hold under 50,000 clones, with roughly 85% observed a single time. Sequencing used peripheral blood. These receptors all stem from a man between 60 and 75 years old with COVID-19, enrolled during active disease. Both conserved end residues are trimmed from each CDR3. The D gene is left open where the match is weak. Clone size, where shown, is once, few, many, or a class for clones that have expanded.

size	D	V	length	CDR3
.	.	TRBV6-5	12	ASSPTEPRYGYT
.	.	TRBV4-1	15	ASSLPYETAMNTEAF
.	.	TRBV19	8	ASQSGEAF
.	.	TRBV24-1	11	ATSEGRGETQY
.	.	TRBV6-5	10	ASREGGTEAF
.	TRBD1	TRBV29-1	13	SVVPRDRTTDTQY
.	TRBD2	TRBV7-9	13	ASSQTSGSSNEQF
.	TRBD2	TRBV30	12	AWSSGTTFNEQF
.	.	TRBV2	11	ASRGGSGNTIY
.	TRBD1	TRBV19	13	ASSRTGSSNYGYT
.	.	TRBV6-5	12	ASTRDPDYNEQF
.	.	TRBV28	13	ASSSTKEGDYGYT
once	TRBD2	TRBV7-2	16	ASSLVGAPSGGAYEQY
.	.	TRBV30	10	AWSVRRAGYT
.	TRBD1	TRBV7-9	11	ASSNQDRGPSY
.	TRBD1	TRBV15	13	ATSGTGVIYTEAF
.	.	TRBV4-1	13	ASSQVGGVGYGYT
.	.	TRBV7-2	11	ASSQRSNYGYT
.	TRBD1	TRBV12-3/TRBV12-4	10	ASQGGVQPQH
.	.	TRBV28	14	ASSFGGVTYNSPLH
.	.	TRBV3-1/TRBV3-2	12	ASSLGTGSYEQY
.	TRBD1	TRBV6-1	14	ASSGWTGDSNQPQH
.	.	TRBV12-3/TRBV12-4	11	ASQVTSNQPQH
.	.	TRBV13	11	ASSLRQVYEQF
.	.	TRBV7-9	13	ASSGTGLFSDTQY
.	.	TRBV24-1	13	ATSADLSGANVLT
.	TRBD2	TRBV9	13	ASSVHGTSGDEQY
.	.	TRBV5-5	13	ASSLAGVVNTEAF
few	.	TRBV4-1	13	ASSQADSETQPQH
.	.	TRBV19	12	ASSMGGGGQPQH
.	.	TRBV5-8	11	ASRRGVSYEQY
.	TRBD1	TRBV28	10	ATQTGHYGYT
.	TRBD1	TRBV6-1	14	ASSERDRGMSYEQY
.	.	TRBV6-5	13	ASKGFTAADNEQF
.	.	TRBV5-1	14	ASSLGATVGTDTQY
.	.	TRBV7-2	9	ASSLTMKAF
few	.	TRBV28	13	ASMSGFGHGSGYT
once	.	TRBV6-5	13	ASSLSPGSGNTIY